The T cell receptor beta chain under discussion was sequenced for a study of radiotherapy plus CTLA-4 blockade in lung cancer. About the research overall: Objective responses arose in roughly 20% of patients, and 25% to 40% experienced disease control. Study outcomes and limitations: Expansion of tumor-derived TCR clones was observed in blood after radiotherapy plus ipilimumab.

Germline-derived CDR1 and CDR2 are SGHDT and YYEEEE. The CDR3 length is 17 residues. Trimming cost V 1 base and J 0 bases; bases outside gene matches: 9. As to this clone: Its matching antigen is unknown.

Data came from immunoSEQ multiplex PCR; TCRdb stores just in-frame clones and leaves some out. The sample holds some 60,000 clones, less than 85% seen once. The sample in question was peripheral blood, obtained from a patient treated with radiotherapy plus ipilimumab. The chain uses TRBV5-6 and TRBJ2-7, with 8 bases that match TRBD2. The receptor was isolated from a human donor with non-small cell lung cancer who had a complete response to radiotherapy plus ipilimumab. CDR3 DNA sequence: TGTGCCAGCAGCTTGTATGGGCGGACTAGCTACTCCTACGAGCAGTACTTC. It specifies CASSLYGRTSYSYEQYF.